The 14 T cell receptor beta chains in this list originate from one sample, sequenced in a study of regulatory T cells in long-lasting Graves disease. The TCR beta library used iRepertoire HTBI primers with Arm-PCR amplification of CDR3. In TCRdb, the multiplex PCR reads were re-called with MiXCR into one record per CDR3 protein. Among approximately 400,000 distinct CDR3 sequences, more than 20% were seen once, and the ten largest hold 20% to 25%. This sample's time point: persistent/refractory GD, antithyroid drugs over 5 years with positive TRAb. Following extraction of RNA from PBMCs, that RNA was used to make the TCR library. Sequences were derived from peripheral blood mononuclear cells (PBMCs), sampled when the disease was refractory, from a patient treated with antithyroid drugs. The receptors derive from a female donor with Graves disease.

This clonotype was observed many times. The gene calls are TRBV28 and TRBJ2-5, with D maybe TRBD2 (6 bases). The CDR3 spans 15 residues. V was shortened by 8 bases and J by 6 bases, with 22 bases between the two germline ends. Per the germline V gene, CDR1 is MDHEN and CDR2 is SYDVKM. The CDR3 loop is CASAIPGLAGKTQYF. As DNA, the CDR3 is TGTGCCAGCGCAATACCGGGACTCGCGGGGAAGACCCAGTACTTC. The variable domain in full, with the rest retrieved from reference TRBV28 and TRBJ2-5, is DVKVTQSSRYLVKRTGEKVFLECVQDMDHENMFWYRQDPGLGLRLIYFSYDVKMKEKGDIPEGYSVSREKKERFSLILESASTNQTSMYLCASAIPGLAGKTQYFGPGTRLLVL.

This clonotype turned up a few times. The J gene is TRBJ1-2, the V gene TRBV2, with no clear D. Germline assignment: CDR1 SNHLY and CDR2 FYNNEI. Trimming removed 5 bases from V and 6 bases from J, with 13 bases in between. The CDR3 covers 13 residues. CDR3 bases: TGTGCCAGCAGTTTGACCGAGACGGATGGCTACACCTTC. This encodes CASSLTETDGYTF.

This clonotype was recorded many times. The chain is built from TRBV4-2 and TRBJ1-4; 7 nucleotides line up with TRBD1. Germline V lookup: CDR1 LGHNA, CDR2 YNFKEQ. The CDR3 totals 15 residues. J was trimmed by 7 bases and V by 0 bases; bases with no gene match: 5. CDR3 nucleotide sequence: TGTGCCAGCAGCCAAGAAGCACAGGGGATTGAAAAACTGTTTTTT. This sequence encodes CASSQEAQGIEKLFF.

This clonotype was found many times. J is TRBJ2-7 and V is TRBV7-9; D is ambiguous. The CDR3 is 13 residues long. Deletions cut 1 base from V and 3 bases from J, with 7 bases between. Germline CDR1 and CDR2: SEHNR and FQNEAQ (reference sequence). DNA of the CDR3: TGTGCCAGCAGCTTAGACTCAGGCTACGAGCAGTACTTC. Amino acids: CASSLDSGYEQYF.

This clonotype was found once. The chain has TRBV7-4 and TRBJ2-2; 9 bases line up with TRBD2. Trimming cost V 5 bases and J 5 bases; bases outside gene matches: 9. Germline V gives CDR1 SGHVT, CDR2 SQSDAQ. The CDR3 covers 16 residues. CDR3 coding DNA: TGTGCCAGCAGCGCAAATAGCGGGAGAGGGACCGGGGAGCTGTTTTTT. It yields the protein CASSANSGRGTGELFF.

The V call is TRBV19, the J call TRBJ1-5; D possibly corresponds to TRBD1 (6 bases). Trimming cost V 1 base and J 7 bases, with 14 bases left between them. Germline CDR1 LNHDA, CDR2 SQIVND (reference sequence). The CDR3 covers 15 residues. The CDR3 here is CASSIGSRGRQPQHF. The CDR3 DNA is TGTGCCAGTAGTATAGGGAGCCGGGGGCGGCAGCCCCAGCATTTT.

This clonotype was seen many times. This chain uses TRBV7-2 with TRBJ1-1, with no clear D. The CDR3 covers 12 residues. In germline, CDR1 is SGHTA, CDR2 FQGNSA. V was trimmed by 5 bases and J by 6 bases, leaving 10 bases between them. The CDR3 spells CASSPRTPEAFF. DNA of the CDR3: TGTGCCAGCAGCCCCCGGACCCCTGAAGCTTTCTTT. Together with reference TRBV7-2 and TRBJ1-1, the CDR3 gives the full variable domain: GAGVSQSPSNKVTEKGKDVELRCDPISGHTALYWYRQSLGQGLEFLIYFQGNSAPDKSGLPSDRFSAERTGGSVSTLTIQRTQQEDSAVYLCASSPRTPEAFFGQGTRLTVV.

The sample holds a few counts of this clonotype. The chain recombines TRBV7-2 with TRBJ1-5, with D unresolved. Germline assignment: CDR1 SGHTA and CDR2 FQGNSA. CDR3 size: 16 residues. Between the trimmed V and J ends, which lost 3 bases and 2 bases, there was a span of 14 bases. CDR3 in amino acids: CASSLYSPRGNQPQHF. The CDR3 bases are TGTGCCAGCAGCTTGTACAGCCCCAGAGGCAATCAGCCCCAGCATTTT.

This clonotype was detected ten times or more. This rearrangement joins TRBV13 to TRBJ1-2; possible D gene TRBD1, 6 bases. CDR3 length: 15 residues. CDR1 and CDR2 (germline): PRHDT, FYEKMQ (reference sequence). V was cut by 5 bases and J by 2 bases, with 15 bases left in between. The CDR3 loop is CASSLRGRENYGYTF. CDR3 sequence (DNA): TGTGCCAGCAGCCTCAGGGGTAGGGAGAACTATGGCTACACCTTC. Combining the CDR3 with reference TRBV13 and TRBJ1-2 gives the whole variable domain AAGVIQSPRHLIKEKRETATLKCYPIPRHDTVYWYQQGPGQDPQFLISFYEKMQSDKGSIPDRFSAQQFSDYHSELNMSSLELGDSALYFCASSLRGRENYGYTFGSGTRLTVV.

This clonotype was counted at least ten times. The CDR3: CASSSESTPSSGPGEQYF. In DNA form, the CDR3 reads TGTGCCAGCAGTTCCGAATCCACCCCCTCTAGCGGGCCCGGGGAGCAGTACTTC. This chain connects TRBV28 to TRBJ2-7; TRBD2 agrees at 8 bases. V was pared by 4 bases and J by 7 bases, with 21 bases of the junction left unmatched. The CDR3 contains 18 residues. Germline-derived CDR1 and CDR2 are MDHEN and SYDVKM.

This clonotype was seen repeatedly, ten times or more. The chain links TRBV2 to TRBJ1-1, with TRBD1 matching over 7 bases. With 8 bases clipped from V and 11 bases from J, the junction kept 8 bases outside the gene matches. The CDR3 contains 11 residues. From germline, CDR1 is SNHLY and CDR2 FYNNEI. This CDR3 reads CASLGTVRAFF. CDR3 DNA: TGTGCCAGCCTAGGGACAGTTCGGGCTTTCTTT.

Of note for this clonotype: A much larger clone lies a single base off, so this may be a read error. V gene TRBV6-9 combines with J gene TRBJ2-4; D not certain. Germline CDR1 reads MNHGY; CDR2 reads SVAAGI. This CDR3 comprises 16 residues. CDR3 in DNA: TGTGCCAGCAGTTCGAGAGGAGATTTAGCCAAAAACATTCAGCACTTC. Translating gives CASSSRGDLAKNIQHF.

In its sample, this clonotype was seen many times. The chain joins TRBV20-1 to TRBJ2-5; 10 bases align to TRBD1. Germline CDR1 reads DFQATT; CDR2 reads SNEGSKA (reference sequence). V lost 0 bases and J lost 5; bases outside the gene matches: 3. The CDR3 extends over 14 amino acids. In nucleotides, the CDR3 is TGCAGTGCTAGAGATCCGGACAGGGGGGAGACCCAGTACTTC. It is translated as CSARDPDRGETQYF.

This clonotype has only a few counts. The rearrangement links TRBV29-1 to TRBJ1-1; D is possibly TRBD1 (5 bases). V lost 7 bases to trimming and J lost 4 bases, with 16 bases between them. Germline CDR1 and CDR2: SQVTM and ANQGSEA. This CDR3 has 13 residues. The CDR3 spells CSATQGVSTEAFF. In nucleotides, the CDR3 is TGCAGCGCCACTCAAGGGGTGAGCACTGAAGCTTTCTTT.